The clone carrying this T cell receptor beta chain was observed once. These data originate in a study of cytotoxic CD8 clonotypes in ibrutinib-treated CLL. Profiled with immunoSEQ multiplex PCR; TCRdb holds only in-frame clones, not every one. The sample shows hundreds of thousands of clones, 70% to 75% of them seen only once. The V gene's germline CDR1 is MNHNY and CDR2 SVGAGI (reference sequence). The CDR3 consists of 14 residues. Trimming cost V 6 bases and J 3 bases; bases outside gene matches: 2. The chain links TRBV6-6 to TRBJ2-1; 10 nucleotides align to TRBD2. The clonotype was recovered from a human donor with chronic lymphocytic leukemia. The starting material was PBMCs, obtained after 12 months of ibrutinib treatment. CDR3 protein: CASRIAGGYNEQFF. The CDR3 DNA reads TGTGCCAGCAGGATAGCGGGGGGCTACAATGAGCAGTTCTTC.